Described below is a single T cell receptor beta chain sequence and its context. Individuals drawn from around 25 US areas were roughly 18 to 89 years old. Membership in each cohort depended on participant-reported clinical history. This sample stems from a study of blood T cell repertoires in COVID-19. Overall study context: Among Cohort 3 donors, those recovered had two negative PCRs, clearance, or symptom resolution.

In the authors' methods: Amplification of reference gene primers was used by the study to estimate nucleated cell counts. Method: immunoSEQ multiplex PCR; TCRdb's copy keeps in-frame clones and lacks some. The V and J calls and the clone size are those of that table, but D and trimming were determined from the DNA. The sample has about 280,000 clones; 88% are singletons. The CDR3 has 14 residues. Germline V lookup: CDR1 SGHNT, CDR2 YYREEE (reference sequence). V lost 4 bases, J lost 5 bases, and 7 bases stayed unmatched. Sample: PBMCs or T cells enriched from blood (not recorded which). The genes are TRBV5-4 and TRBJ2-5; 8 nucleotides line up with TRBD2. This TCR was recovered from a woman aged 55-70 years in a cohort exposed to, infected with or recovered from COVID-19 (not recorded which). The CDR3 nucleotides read TGTGCCAGCAGCGGCGGGACTAGGGGTGAGACCCAGTACTTC. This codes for CASSGGTRGETQYF.